The 29 T cell receptor beta chains given below trace back to one sample, sequenced in a study of CD8+ T cells in alopecia areata. Researchers sorted pooled cutaneous lymph node cells on the basis of CD4, CD8alpha, NKG2D, NKG2ACE and other markers. cDNA prepared by RNA extraction and subsequent reverse transcription served as the template for sequencing. Only in-frame clones appear in the TCRdb table, and some are missing; sequencing was by immunoSEQ multiplex PCR. This set yields 250,000 or so clones and no singletons; the top ten hold 1.2%. Sequenced input: CD4+ T cells sorted from a lymph node. The source is a C3H/HeJ mouse with alopecia areata. The strain's MHC type: H2-k.

Concerning this clone: Gene names follow the mouse nomenclature. The read falls 3 residues short of the CDR3 end, and the missing part is taken from the germline J gene. The chain recombines TRBV13-3 with TRBJ1-6, with D possibly TRBD1 on 5 matching bases. TRBJ1-6 is assigned to the ORF class and has an uncertain function. This CDR3 contains 14 residues. V was shortened by 0 bases and J by 7 bases, with 8 bases between the two germline ends. Germline V gene lookup returns CDR1 NNHDY and CDR2 SYVADS. The sequenced part of the CDR3 DNA is TGTGCCAGCAGTGATGTGGGGGGGAATTCGCCC. This sequence encodes CASSDVGGNSP. Given in full, the CDR3 is CASSDVGGNSPLYF.

To note about this clone: Here the gene names and germline are mouse. The chain's CDR3 is CASGGGLEYEQYF. The DNA read from the CDR3 is TGTGCCAGCGGTGGGGGACTGGAGTAT. This chain connects TRBV13-2 to TRBJ2-7, with 8 bases matching TRBD2. The read halts 4 residues ahead of the CDR3 end, with the missing end drawn from the germline J gene. The CDR3 length is 13 residues. Germline V lookup: CDR1 NNHNN, CDR2 SYGAGS (reference sequence).

This clone was counted a few times. Gene and germline names: mouse. The CDR3 is cut off 4 residues early in the read; its end comes from the germline J gene. The chain has TRBV17 and TRBJ2-3, with D maybe TRBD2 (6 bases). CDR3 size: 17 residues. Trimming removed 0 bases from V and 0 bases from J, with 13 bases in between. Per the germline V gene, CDR1 is MNHDT and CDR2 is YYDKIL. CDR3 sequence: CASSRDRLGISAETLYF. CDR3 DNA (partial): TGTGCTAGCAGTAGAGATCGCCTGGGGATTAGTGCAGAA.

This clone has only a few counts. All gene names here are mouse names. The read stops 4 residues short of the end of the CDR3; the missing end is completed from the germline J gene. This CDR3 is also generated by other DNA sequences in the sample. V usage is TRBV1 and J usage is TRBJ2-7, with a possible D match to TRBD1 (5 bases). Germline V gene data show CDR1 as NSQYPW and CDR2 as LRSPGD (reference sequence). The CDR3 has 13 residues. The germline V and J ends were trimmed by 1 base and 1 base, with 5 bases remaining between them. CDR3 DNA (partial): TGCACCTGCAGTGCAGGACAGTCCTAT. Protein sequence: CTCSAGQSY. In full, the CDR3 is CTCSAGQSYEQYF.

This clone has just a few counts. Mouse gene names and germline throughout. The read terminates 4 residues before the CDR3 end, so the remaining end is supplied by the germline J gene. The same CDR3 arises from other DNA sequences in this sample as well. The V call is TRBV19, the J call TRBJ2-2; tentatively, D is TRBD1 (6 bases). Germline CDR1 reads FNHDT; CDR2 reads SITEND (reference sequence). The ends were cut back, 3 bases at V and 1 base at J, with 7 bases in the middle. The CDR3 has 14 amino acids. This chain's CDR3 is CASSRGQNTGQLYF. The CDR3 DNA, read in part, is TGTGCCAGCAGTAGGGGACAAAACACCGGG.

With regard to this clone: The gene symbols are mouse symbols. Other DNA sequences within the sample encode an identical CDR3. The part of the CDR3 DNA that was read is TGTGCCTGGAGGGGACAGGGGGACACCGGG. It translates to CAWRGQGDTG. The whole CDR3 is CAWRGQGDTGQLYF. This chain uses TRBV31 with TRBJ2-2; TRBD1 agrees at 11 bases. Read data end 4 residues before the CDR3 end; the end is taken from the germline J gene. This CDR3 has 14 amino acids. CDR1 GKSSPN and CDR2 SITVG come from the germline V gene. J lost 3 bases, V lost 3 bases, and 0 bases had no gene match.

Concerning this clone: Mouse names are used for the genes. The read finishes 4 residues shy of the CDR3 end, and the germline J gene is used to complete it. In the same sample, other DNA sequences code for this CDR3. The rearrangement joins TRBV13-1 to TRBJ1-2; TRBD1 matches 7 bases. The ends lost 3 bases at V and 3 bases at J; junction bases unmatched: 5. The germline V gene encodes CDR1 NSHNY and CDR2 SYGAGN. The CDR3 extends over 14 amino acids. Partial CDR3 DNA: TGTGCCAGCAGTGGTACAGGGGCGGACTCC. This sequence encodes CASSGTGADS. The entire CDR3 is CASSGTGADSDYTF.

As for this clone: These gene names are mouse names. Coverage ceases 4 residues before the CDR3 finishes, and the germline J gene fills in the end. The sample carries other DNA sequences with the same CDR3. The J gene is TRBJ2-3, the V gene TRBV13-3; 10 bases line up with TRBD2. Losses at the gene ends were 7 bases for V and 0 bases for J; bases not matched to a gene: 5. Germline assignment: CDR1 NNHDY and CDR2 SYVADS. The CDR3 covers 15 residues. CDR3 sequence reads: CASSGLGSSAETLYF. CDR3 DNA (partial): TGTGCCAGCTCGGGACTGGGGTCTAGTGCAGAA.

As concerns this clone: Germline and genes: mouse. The sequenced fragment ends 4 residues before the CDR3 boundary, so the rest is inferred from the germline J gene. Other DNA variants within this sample encode the same CDR3. The V gene is TRBV13-2, the J gene TRBJ1-2; possibly TRBD1 for D (6 bases). Germline assignment: CDR1 NNHNN and CDR2 SYGAGS (reference sequence). CDR3 length: 14 residues. Trimming took 5 bases from V and 0 from J, leaving 11 bases between them. The CDR3 loop reads CASGVQGANSDYTF. CDR3 DNA (partial): TGTGCCAGCGGGGTACAGGGAGCAAACTCC.

This clone was seen more than once but under ten times. Mouse germline and gene names are used. The read is 4 residues too short to cover the CDR3 end, so that end is filled in from the germline J gene. This specimen includes other DNA sequences encoding the same CDR3. This rearrangement joins TRBV19 to TRBJ2-5, with 12 bases aligning to TRBD1. Germline V CDR1 and CDR2: FNHDT, SITEND (reference sequence). The CDR3 is 15 amino acids. Here the CDR3 reads CASSIPGQGADTQYF. The covered CDR3 bases are TGTGCCAGCAGTATCCCGGGACAGGGGGCAGAC.

For this clone: Gene names follow the mouse nomenclature. The CDR3 end lies 4 residues beyond the end of the read and is filled in from the germline J gene. J is TRBJ2-5 and V is TRBV13-2; 11 bases are shared with TRBD2. V dropped 2 bases and J dropped 2; count of bases not matched to a gene: 4. The germline CDR1 and CDR2 sequences are NNHNN and SYGAGS (reference sequence). The CDR3 has 16 residues. The DNA read from the CDR3 is TGTGCCAGCGGTGACCCGGGACTGGGGGTCCAAGAC. This sequence encodes CASGDPGLGVQD. The whole CDR3 protein reads CASGDPGLGVQDTQYF.

As to this clone: Mouse gene names and germline throughout. Read sequence stops 4 residues before the CDR3 end, and the germline J gene provides the missing end. The sample contains more than one DNA sequence encoding this CDR3. V usage is TRBV5 and J usage is TRBJ2-3, with no clear D. Germline lookup yields CDR1 LGHNA and CDR2 YNLKQL (reference sequence). The germline V and J ends were trimmed by 4 bases and 0 bases, with 11 bases remaining between them. The CDR3 runs to 15 residues. The CDR3 reads CASSPRQNSAETLYF. The DNA read from the CDR3 is TGTGCCAGCAGCCCCCGACAAAATAGTGCAGAA.

Turning to this clone: Gene names follow the mouse nomenclature. Within the sample, other DNA sequences also encode this same CDR3. CDR3 DNA (partial): TGTGCCAGCAGTATCCAGGCAAACACCGGG. Residues: CASSIQANTG. The whole CDR3 reads CASSIQANTGQLYF. The V call is TRBV19, the J call TRBJ2-2; D gene ambiguous. Read coverage stops 4 residues before the CDR3 terminus; the germline J gene supplies the remainder. Germline values: CDR1 FNHDT, CDR2 SITEND (reference sequence). Trimming stripped 2 bases from V and 0 bases from J, with 5 bases between. The CDR3 is 14 residues long.

This clone was counted a few times. The listed genes are named as in mouse. The read ends 4 residues early relative to the CDR3; the germline J gene fills the gap. The chain carries TRBV19 and TRBJ2-1, with 8 positions matching TRBD2. Losses at the gene ends were 6 bases for V and 2 bases for J; bases not matched to a gene: 4. The CDR3 has 14 residues. Germline-derived CDR1 and CDR2 are FNHDT and SITEND (reference sequence). The CDR3 bases that were read are TGTGCCAGCACCTCGGGACTGGACTATGCT. Protein product: CASTSGLDYA. The whole CDR3 region reads CASTSGLDYAEQFF.

In regard to this clone: Gene names denote mouse genes. The CDR3 extends 4 residues past the end of the read, so its final part is completed from the germline J gene. The V and J genes are TRBV19 and TRBJ2-1, with a weak D call TRBD1 (5 bases). Germline CDR1 reads FNHDT; CDR2 reads SITEND (reference sequence). CDR3 length equals 15 residues. Trimming took off 4 bases at V and 0 bases at J, with 11 bases between the two ends. CDR3 DNA, as far as it was read: TGTGCCAGCAGTTCAACGGACATTAACTATGCT. This translates into CASSSTDINYA. The complete CDR3 protein is CASSSTDINYAEQFF.

This clone came up a few times. Mouse germline and gene names are used. CDR3 DNA, as far as it was read: TGTGCCAGCAGTGGGACAGGGATTGCT. It yields the protein CASSGTGIA. The full CDR3 protein is CASSGTGIAEQFF. This rearrangement joins TRBV13-3 to TRBJ2-1, with 8 bases fitting TRBD1. Read coverage stops 4 residues before the CDR3 terminus; the germline J gene supplies the remainder. The CDR3 consists of 13 residues. The V and J ends lost 3 bases and 6 bases, in that order; junction bases with no gene match: 2. Germline CDR1 and CDR2: NNHDY and SYVADS.

As for this clone: The genes are named according to mouse. The CDR3 DNA, read in part, is TGTGCCTGGAGTCTTTCTGGGGGGGCTAACCAAGAC. Its protein is CAWSLSGGANQD. The whole CDR3 protein is CAWSLSGGANQDTQYF. The chain recombines TRBV31 with TRBJ2-5; TRBD2 matches at 10 bases. The sequenced fragment ends 4 residues before the CDR3 boundary, so the rest is inferred from the germline J gene. V was clipped by 0 bases and J by 0 bases; unmatched bases: 3. This CDR3 region has 16 residues. Per the germline V gene, CDR1 is GKSSPN and CDR2 is SITVG.

This clone has just a few counts. The listed genes are named as in mouse. The CDR3 goes on 4 residues after the read ends, and that part is filled in from the germline J gene. The sample holds other DNA sequences that translate to the same CDR3. The genes are TRBV19 and TRBJ1-1; TRBD1 aligns across 8 bases. V shed 6 bases, J shed 1 base, and the junction held 5 bases outside the gene matches. Germline lookup yields CDR1 FNHDT and CDR2 SITEND (reference sequence). This CDR3 contains 14 residues. The CDR3 protein is CASIRGRGNTEVFF. The sequenced CDR3 bases are TGTGCCAGCATCAGGGGGCGAGGAAACACA.

Remarks on this clone: Mouse gene names apply. The read halts 3 residues ahead of the CDR3 end, with the missing end drawn from the germline J gene. This chain links TRBV13-3 with TRBJ1-6; TRBD1 is a possible D gene (6 bases). TRBJ1-6 is marked as an open reading frame, function uncertain. The length of the CDR3 is 16 residues. Germline CDR1 and CDR2: NNHDY and SYVADS. V was pared by 6 bases and J by 0 bases, with 13 bases between. The covered CDR3 bases are TGTGCCAGCACCCTTACAGGGAATTCCTATAATTCGCCC. It is translated as CASTLTGNSYNSP. The complete CDR3 protein is CASTLTGNSYNSPLYF.

This clone was seen more than once but under ten times. Genes and germline come from the mouse. The CDR3 end falls 4 residues outside the read, so it is completed with the germline J gene. The chain combines TRBV1 with TRBJ2-4, with D perhaps matching TRBD1 (5 bases). The germline V gene has CDR1 NSQYPW and CDR2 LRSPGD (reference sequence). This CDR3 has 12 residues. CDR3 bases read: TGCACCTGCAGTGCATCAGGGAAC. It specifies CTCSASGN. The whole CDR3 is CTCSASGNTLYF.

With regard to this clone: Genes here carry mouse names. The read comes to an end 4 residues before the CDR3 does, leaving the germline J gene to fill in the end. This rearrangement joins TRBV13-1 to TRBJ1-2; D call uncertain. The CDR3 sequence is 13 residues long. The V gene lost 4 bases and the J gene lost 0 bases, with 7 bases spanning the gap. The germline CDR1 and CDR2 sequences are NSHNY and SYGAGN. CDR3 sequence reads: CASSPPANSDYTF. The sequenced part of the CDR3 DNA is TGTGCCAGCAGTCCCCCAGCAAACTCC.

About this clone itself: Genes and germline are mouse. The read ends 4 residues early relative to the CDR3; the germline J gene fills the gap. The rearrangement joins TRBV13-1 to TRBJ1-1, with TRBD1 matching over 7 bases. The CDR3 has 15 residues. With V trimmed by 4 bases and J by 2 bases, 8 bases remained unmatched. CDR1 and CDR2 (germline): NSHNY, SYGAGN. The part of the CDR3 DNA that was read is TGTGCCAGCAGTAAACCCGGGACAGTCAACACA. Its translation: CASSKPGTVNT. The whole CDR3 sequence reads CASSKPGTVNTEVFF.

Concerning this clone itself: Gene names are the mouse ones. The read ends 4 residues early relative to the CDR3; the germline J gene fills the gap. The rearrangement uses TRBV1 and TRBJ2-3, with 7 bases matching TRBD1. The germline gives CDR1 NSQYPW, CDR2 LRSPGD (reference sequence). Trimming took 1 base from V and 0 from J; bases not matched to a gene: 1. This CDR3 has 15 amino acids. CDR3 loop: CTCSAGDSSAETLYF. The covered CDR3 bases are TGCACCTGCAGTGCAGGGGACAGTAGTGCAGAA.

The table lists this clone with a few counts. Gene and germline names: mouse. The read finishes 4 residues shy of the CDR3 end, and the germline J gene is used to complete it. The J gene is TRBJ2-4, the V gene TRBV13-1, with D tentatively TRBD1 (6 bases). Per the germline V gene, CDR1 is NSHNY and CDR2 is SYGAGN. There are 14 residues in the CDR3. CDR3 DNA, as far as it was read: TGTGCCAGCAGTGATGCAGGGACAAAAAAC. It encodes CASSDAGTKN. The whole CDR3 is CASSDAGTKNTLYF.

This clone occurred many times. Any gene name here is a mouse gene name. The read terminates 4 residues before the CDR3 end, so the remaining end is supplied by the germline J gene. This CDR3 is also generated by other DNA sequences in the sample. The chain carries TRBV1 and TRBJ2-7; no clear D. V lost 2 bases, J lost 0 bases, and 5 bases lay in between. The CDR3 contains 13 residues. Germline V gene lookup returns CDR1 NSQYPW and CDR2 LRSPGD (reference sequence). The sequenced CDR3 bases are TGCACCTGCAGTGCACAGAGCTCCTAT. Its translation: CTCSAQSSY. Given in full, the CDR3 is CTCSAQSSYEQYF.

This clone was picked up a small number of times. The genes and germline here are from mouse. The read ends 4 residues before the CDR3 terminus; that terminus is restored from the germline J gene. The V and J genes are TRBV13-3 and TRBJ1-1, with TRBD1 as a possible D gene (6 bases). In germline, CDR1 is NNHDY, CDR2 SYVADS. V gave up 6 bases and J gave up 0 bases, with 9 bases separating them. This CDR3 is 13 amino acids long. CDR3 DNA, as far as it was read: TGTGCCAGCATCGGGACATCAAACACA. This encodes CASIGTSNT. The whole CDR3 protein reads CASIGTSNTEVFF.

Turning to this clone: Mouse gene names and germline throughout. Read coverage stops 4 residues before the CDR3 terminus; the germline J gene supplies the remainder. The V and J genes are TRBV31 and TRBJ2-7, with 11 bases aligning to TRBD2. This CDR3 is built from 13 residues. Germline loops: CDR1 GKSSPN, CDR2 SITVG. The CDR3 sequence is CAWSRTGGYEQYF. CDR3 DNA (partial): TGTGCCTGGAGTCGGACTGGGGGGTAT. The variable domain in full, completed from reference TRBV31 and TRBJ2-7, reads AQTIHQWPVAEIKAVGSPLSLGCTIKGKSSPNLYWYWQATGGTLQQLFYSITVGQVESVVQLNLSASRPKDDQFILSTEKLLLSHSGFYLCAWSRTGGYEQYFGPGTRLTVL.

As to this clone: The gene symbols are mouse symbols. This sample includes further DNA sequences coding for the same CDR3. CDR3 residues: CAWSRTGDTGQLYF. CDR3 DNA, as far as it was read: TGTGCCTGGAGTCGGACAGGGGACACCGGG. The chain joins TRBV31 to TRBJ2-2, with TRBD1 identical over 9 bases. The CDR3 end falls 4 residues outside the read, so it is completed with the germline J gene. From germline, CDR1 is GKSSPN and CDR2 SITVG. This CDR3 comprises 14 residues. Unmatched junction bases numbered 0, after V lost 1 base and J lost 3 bases. Looking up the rest from reference TRBV31 and TRBJ2-2 gives the full variable domain: AQTIHQWPVAEIKAVGSPLSLGCTIKGKSSPNLYWYWQATGGTLQQLFYSITVGQVESVVQLNLSASRPKDDQFILSTEKLLLSHSGFYLCAWSRTGDTGQLYFGEGSKLTVL.

Turning to this clone: Germline and genes: mouse. The CDR3 is cut off 4 residues early in the read; its end comes from the germline J gene. The chain recombines TRBV12-1 with TRBJ2-3, with D maybe TRBD2 (6 bases). CDR1 SGHSN and CDR2 HYEKVE come from the germline V gene. The length of the CDR3 is 15 residues. Trimming removed 4 bases at V and 0 bases at J, with 13 bases between. The DNA read from the CDR3 is TGTGCCAGCTCCCCCGACTGGAATAGTGCAGAA. Its translation is CASSPDWNSAE. The full CDR3 sequence reads CASSPDWNSAETLYF.